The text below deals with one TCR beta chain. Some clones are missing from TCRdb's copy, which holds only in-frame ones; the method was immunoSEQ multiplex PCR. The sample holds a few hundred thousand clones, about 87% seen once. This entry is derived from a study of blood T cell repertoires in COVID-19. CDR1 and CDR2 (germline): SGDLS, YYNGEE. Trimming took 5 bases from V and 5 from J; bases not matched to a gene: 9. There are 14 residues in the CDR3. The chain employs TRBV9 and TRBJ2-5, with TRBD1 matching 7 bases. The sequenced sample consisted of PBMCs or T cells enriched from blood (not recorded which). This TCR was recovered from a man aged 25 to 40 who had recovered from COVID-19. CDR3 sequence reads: CASSRTGEWETQYF. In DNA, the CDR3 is TGTGCCAGCAGTCGTACAGGGGAATGGGAGACCCAGTACTTC.